Sequencing of this T cell receptor beta chain was carried out in a study of blood T cell repertoires in COVID-19. Germline V gives CDR1 LGHDT, CDR2 YNNKEL (reference sequence). With V trimmed by 4 bases and J by 9 bases, 9 bases remained unmatched. The CDR3 is 15 residues long. TCRdb's copy holds only in-frame clones and misses some; the assay was immunoSEQ multiplex PCR. The repertoire holds over 10,000 clones, with around nine tenths as singletons. The sequencing input was peripheral blood. V is TRBV3-1 (or the pseudogene TRBV3-2) and J is TRBJ1-5, with 10 bases lining up with TRBD1. The TCR comes from a human donor in a cohort sampled during active COVID-19. The CDR3 loop reads CASSRKTGGERPQHF. In DNA form, the CDR3 reads TGTGCCAGCAGCCGTAAGACAGGGGGCGAACGGCCCCAGCATTTT.